The next 17 T cell receptor beta chains were all read from a single sample in a study of response to subunit inactivated influenza vaccine. Via MiXCR, TCRdb re-called the RT-PCR reads, giving one row per CDR3 protein. The sample includes under 950,000 distinct CDR3 sequences, 21% seen only once; the top ten take more than 8.5%. The source was PBMCs from blood, collected around 5 days after vaccination. Receptors originate from a man aged 45-65 years who received an inactivated influenza vaccine.

The rearrangement uses TRBV7-2 and TRBJ2-1; a possible D gene is TRBD2 (5 bases). The CDR3 consists of 16 residues. The V gene lost 7 bases and the J gene lost 5 bases, with 21 bases spanning the gap. Per the germline V gene, CDR1 is SGHTA and CDR2 is FQGNSA. The CDR3 coding sequence is TGTGCCAGCACTCGGATGGGCCGACTGAGGGACAATGAGCAGTTCTTC. This translates into CASTRMGRLRDNEQFF.

In this sample, this clonotype turned up many times. This rearrangement joins TRBV12-3 or TRBV12-4 to TRBJ2-1, with D perhaps matching TRBD2 (5 bases). The CDR3 spans 14 residues. Trimming took off 3 bases at V and 5 bases at J, with 11 bases between the two ends. The CDR3 spells CASSFGIGNNEQFF. For the CDR3, the DNA is TGTGCCAGCAGTTTCGGGATTGGAAACAATGAGCAGTTCTTC.

This clonotype has just a few counts. The chain couples TRBV7-2 to TRBJ1-1; D is undetermined. The CDR3 covers 16 residues. V was pared by 5 bases and J by 1 base, with 17 bases between. The V gene's germline CDR1 is SGHTA and CDR2 FQGNSA. Here the CDR3 reads CASSPRRTGPNTEAFF. CDR3 in DNA: TGTGCCAGCAGCCCGAGACGGACGGGCCCGAACACTGAAGCTTTCTTT. The full variable domain, with the rest looked up from reference TRBV7-2 and TRBJ1-1, is GAGVSQSPSNKVTEKGKDVELRCDPISGHTALYWYRQSLGQGLEFLIYFQGNSAPDKSGLPSDRFSAERTGGSVSTLTIQRTQQEDSAVYLCASSPRRTGPNTEAFFGQGTRLTVV.

The chain recombines TRBV3-1 with TRBJ2-6, with unresolved D. This CDR3 spans 18 amino acids. The germline V gene has CDR1 LGHDT and CDR2 YNNKEL (reference sequence). V was cut by 0 bases and J by 4 bases, with 16 bases left in between. The CDR3 here is CASSQDQRFSAGANVLTF. The CDR3 region has the DNA TGTGCCAGCAGCCAAGATCAACGCTTTTCGGCAGGGGCCAACGTCCTGACTTTC. The variable domain in full, completed from reference TRBV3-1 and TRBJ2-6, reads DTAVSQTPKYLVTQMGNDKSIKCEQNLGHDTMYWYKQDSKKFLKIMFSYNNKELIINETVPNRFSPKSPDKAHLNLHINSLELGDSAVYFCASSQDQRFSAGANVLTFGAGSRLTVL.

This clonotype was detected ten times or more. The gene calls are TRBV12-3 or TRBV12-4 and TRBJ2-7, with unresolved D. This CDR3 has 13 residues. Deletions cut 3 bases from V and 4 bases from J, with 10 bases between. CDR3 protein: CASSLSGLYEQYF. Here the CDR3 DNA reads TGTGCCAGCAGTTTGTCCGGGTTATACGAGCAGTACTTC.

This clonotype was detected many times. The chain couples TRBV7-8 to TRBJ2-3, with 7 bases aligning to TRBD2. Trimming cost V 7 bases and J 1 base; bases outside gene matches: 8. Germline V gene data show CDR1 as SGHVS and CDR2 as FQNEAQ. The CDR3 sequence is 15 residues long. CDR3 coding DNA: TGTGCCAGCACCCGCATGGCGGGGGGCACAGATACGCAGTATTTT. This sequence encodes CASTRMAGGTDTQYF.

The chain employs TRBV20-1 and TRBJ2-3, with 7 bases lining up with TRBD2. With 5 bases clipped from V and 8 bases from J, the junction kept 4 bases outside the gene matches. Germline CDR1 DFQATT, CDR2 SNEGSKA (reference sequence). This CDR3 spans 11 amino acids. The CDR3 loop reads CSAFKRGTQYF. The DNA of the CDR3 is TGCAGTGCTTTTAAGCGGGGTACGCAGTATTTT.

The rearrangement joins TRBV25-1 to TRBJ2-6; no firm D call. Between the trimmed V and J ends, which lost 8 bases and 4 bases, there was a span of 6 bases. The CDR3 runs to 12 residues. Germline V gene data show CDR1 as MGHDK and CDR2 as SYGVNS. The CDR3 region has the DNA TGTGCCAGCGGAGAGGGGGCCAACGTCCTGACTTTC. This codes for CASGEGANVLTF.

This clonotype was observed a few times. The chain joins TRBV7-2 to TRBJ2-3; a weak D match, TRBD2 (5 bases). Per germline, CDR1 SGHTA and CDR2 FQGNSA. The CDR3 totals 17 residues. The V and J ends lost 2 bases and 2 bases respectively, with 17 bases between them. DNA for the CDR3: TGTGCCAGCAGCTTATTTCTGCAATCGGGAAACACAGATACGCAGTATTTT. Amino acid sequence: CASSLFLQSGNTDTQYF.

This clonotype was recorded many times. CDR3 DNA sequence: TGTGCCAGCAGCCGCCAGGGTCTCGGGGAGCTGTTTTTT. This codes for CASSRQGLGELFF. The chain is built from TRBV7-8 and TRBJ2-2, with D possibly matching TRBD1 (5 bases). The CDR3 contains 13 residues. Between the trimmed V and J ends, which lost 5 bases and 7 bases, there was a span of 11 bases. Germline CDR1 and CDR2: SGHVS and FQNEAQ.

This rearrangement joins TRBV27 to TRBJ2-3; no clear D gene. CDR1 MNHEY and CDR2 SMNVEV come from the germline V gene (reference sequence). V was trimmed by 8 bases and J by 2 bases, leaving 14 bases between them. The CDR3 has 14 amino acids. CDR3 region: CASALSTLTDTQYF. In DNA, the CDR3 is TGTGCCAGCGCCCTTTCCACCCTCACAGATACGCAGTATTTT.

This clonotype was seen many times. The V gene is TRBV12-3 or TRBV12-4, the J gene TRBJ2-1; D is ambiguous. V was cut by 0 bases and J by 0 bases, with 6 bases left in between. CDR3 length equals 15 residues. The CDR3 reads CASSLAHSSYNEQFF. CDR3 sequence (DNA): TGTGCCAGCAGTTTAGCCCACAGCTCCTACAATGAGCAGTTCTTC.

V usage is TRBV5-6 and J usage is TRBJ2-2, with D unresolved. Germline-derived CDR1 and CDR2 are SGHDT and YYEEEE. The CDR3 is 15 residues long. V lost 2 bases and J 1 base, leaving 9 bases between the germline ends. The CDR3 is CASSFTRQNTGELFF. Here the CDR3 DNA reads TGTGCCAGCAGCTTTACCAGACAGAACACCGGGGAGCTGTTTTTT.

This clonotype was counted a few times. The rearrangement joins TRBV20-1 to TRBJ2-4, with 9 bases fitting TRBD1. CDR3 size: 14 residues. Germline V gene lookup returns CDR1 DFQATT and CDR2 SNEGSKA (reference sequence). The V segment lost 5 bases and the J segment 4 bases; nucleotides outside the gene matches: 6. The chain's CDR3 is CSALDRGAKNIQYF. The CDR3 DNA sequence: TGCAGTGCTCTGGACAGGGGAGCTAAAAACATTCAGTACTTC.

CDR3 nucleotide sequence: TGTGCCAGCAGTTACTCGGGACCGCTCGGGGAGCTGTTTTTT. This sequence encodes CASSYSGPLGELFF. The rearrangement uses TRBV6-5 and TRBJ2-2; perhaps D is TRBD1 or TRBD2 (5 bases each). Germline-derived CDR1 and CDR2 are MNHEY and SVGAGI. This CDR3 has 14 residues. Trimming stripped 0 bases from V and 7 bases from J, with 9 bases between.

This clonotype was observed a few times. The chain has TRBV7-9 and TRBJ1-1, with D possibly matching TRBD1 (5 bases). Trimming removed 5 bases at V and 5 bases at J, with 12 bases between. This CDR3 has 13 amino acids. Germline V gene lookup returns CDR1 SEHNR and CDR2 FQNEAQ (reference sequence). DNA of the CDR3: TGTGCCAGCAGCCGGAGACAGAATACTGAAGCTTTCTTT. It encodes CASSRRQNTEAFF.

Concerning this clonotype: At one of its ends the junction is not consistent with the germline gene, which may arise from a read error. In nucleotides, the CDR3 is TGCAGTGCTGGCGGATGGGGCAATAAGCCCCAGCATTTT. It translates to CSAGGWGNKPQHF. The V call is TRBV20-1, the J call TRBJ1-5; weak D call: TRBD1 (5 bases). Looked up from germline, CDR1 is DFQATT and CDR2 is SNEGSKA (reference sequence). This CDR3 is 13 amino acids long.